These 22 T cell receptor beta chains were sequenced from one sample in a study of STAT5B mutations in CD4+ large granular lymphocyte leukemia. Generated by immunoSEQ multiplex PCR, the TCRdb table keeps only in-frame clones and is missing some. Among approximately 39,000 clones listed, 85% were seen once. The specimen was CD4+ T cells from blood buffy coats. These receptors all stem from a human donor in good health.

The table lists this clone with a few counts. CDR3: CATSRDLSGGTYNEQFF. The CDR3 bases are TGTGCCACCAGCAGAGATCTCAGCGGGGGGACCTACAATGAGCAGTTCTTC. This rearrangement joins TRBV15 to TRBJ2-1; 9 bases map to TRBD2. Trimming took 0 bases from V and 2 from J; bases not matched to a gene: 5. This CDR3 has 17 residues. The V gene's germline CDR1 is LNHNV and CDR2 YYDKDF (reference sequence).

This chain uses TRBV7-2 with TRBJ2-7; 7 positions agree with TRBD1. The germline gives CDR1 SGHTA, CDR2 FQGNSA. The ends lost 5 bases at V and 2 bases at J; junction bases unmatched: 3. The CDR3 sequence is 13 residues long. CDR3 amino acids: CASSHGTAYEQYF. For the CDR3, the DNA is TGTGCCAGCAGCCACGGGACAGCCTACGAGCAGTACTTC. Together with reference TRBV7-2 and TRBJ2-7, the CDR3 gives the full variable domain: GAGVSQSPSNKVTEKGKDVELRCDPISGHTALYWYRQSLGQGLEFLIYFQGNSAPDKSGLPSDRFSAERTGGSVSTLTIQRTQQEDSAVYLCASSHGTAYEQYFGPGTRLTVT.

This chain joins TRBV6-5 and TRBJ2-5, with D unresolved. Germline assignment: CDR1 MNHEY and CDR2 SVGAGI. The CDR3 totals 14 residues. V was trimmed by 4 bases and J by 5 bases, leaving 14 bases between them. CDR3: CASSLGLDVETQYF. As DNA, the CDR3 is TGTGCCAGCAGTTTGGGTCTGGATGTGGAGACCCAGTACTTC.

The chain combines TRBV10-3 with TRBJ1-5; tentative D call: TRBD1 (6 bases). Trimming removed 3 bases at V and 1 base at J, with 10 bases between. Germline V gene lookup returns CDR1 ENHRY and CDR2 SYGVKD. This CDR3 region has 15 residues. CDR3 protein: CAISDGGGSNQPQHF. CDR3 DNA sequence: TGTGCCATCAGTGACGGAGGGGGGAGCAATCAGCCCCAGCATTTT.

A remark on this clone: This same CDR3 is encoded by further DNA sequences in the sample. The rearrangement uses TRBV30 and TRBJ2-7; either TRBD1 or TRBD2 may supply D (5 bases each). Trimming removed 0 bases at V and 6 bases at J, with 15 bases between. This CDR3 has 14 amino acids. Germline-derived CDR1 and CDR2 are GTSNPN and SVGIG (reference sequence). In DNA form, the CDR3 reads TGTGCCTGGAGTGTACTGTCGCCGAGGGGCGAGCAGTACTTC. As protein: CAWSVLSPRGEQYF.

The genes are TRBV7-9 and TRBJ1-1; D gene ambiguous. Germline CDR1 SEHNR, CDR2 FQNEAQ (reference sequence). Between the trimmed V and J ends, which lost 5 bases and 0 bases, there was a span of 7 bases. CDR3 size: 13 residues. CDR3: CASSPQVNTEAFF. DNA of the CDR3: TGTGCCAGCAGCCCTCAGGTGAACACTGAAGCTTTCTTT. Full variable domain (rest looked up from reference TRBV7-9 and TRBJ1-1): DTGVSQNPRHKITKRGQNVTFRCDPISEHNRLYWYRQTLGQGPEFLTYFQNEAQLEKSRLLSDRFSAERPKGSFSTLEIQRTEQGDSAMYLCASSPQVNTEAFFGQGTRLTVV.

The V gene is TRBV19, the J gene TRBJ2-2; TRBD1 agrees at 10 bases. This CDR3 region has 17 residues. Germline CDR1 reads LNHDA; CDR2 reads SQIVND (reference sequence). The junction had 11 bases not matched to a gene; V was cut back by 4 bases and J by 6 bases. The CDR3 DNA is TGTGCCAGTAGTAGTACCCCCGGGACAGGGGAATCCGGGGAGCTGTTTTTT. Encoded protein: CASSSTPGTGESGELFF.

The CDR3 nucleotides are TGTGCCAGCAGCGCGACTAGCGGGAGTACTAAGACCCAGTACTTC. Protein sequence: CASSATSGSTKTQYF. The V gene is TRBV7-3, the J gene TRBJ2-5; 12 bases match TRBD2. CDR1 and CDR2 (germline): SGHTA, FQGTGA. This CDR3 is 15 amino acids long. The junction had 7 bases not matched to a gene; V was cut back by 5 bases and J by 6 bases.

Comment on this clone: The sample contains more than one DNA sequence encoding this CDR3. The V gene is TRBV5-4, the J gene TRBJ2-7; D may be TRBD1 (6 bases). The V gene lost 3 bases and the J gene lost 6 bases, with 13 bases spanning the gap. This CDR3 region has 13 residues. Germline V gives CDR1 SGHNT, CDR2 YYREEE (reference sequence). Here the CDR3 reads CASSSGTGSEQYF. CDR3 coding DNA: TGTGCCAGCAGCTCCGGTACAGGGAGCGAGCAGTACTTC.

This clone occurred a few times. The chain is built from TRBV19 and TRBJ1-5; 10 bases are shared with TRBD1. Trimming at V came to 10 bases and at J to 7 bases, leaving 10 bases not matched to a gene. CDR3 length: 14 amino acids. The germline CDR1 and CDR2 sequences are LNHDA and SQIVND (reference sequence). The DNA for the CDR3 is TGTGCCACATCTCCCGGGACAGGGGACCAGCCCCAGCATTTT. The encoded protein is CATSPGTGDQPQHF.

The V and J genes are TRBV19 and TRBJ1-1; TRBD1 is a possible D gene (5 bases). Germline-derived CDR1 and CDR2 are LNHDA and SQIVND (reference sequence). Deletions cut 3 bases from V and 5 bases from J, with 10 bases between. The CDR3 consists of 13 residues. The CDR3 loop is CASSIQGWTEAFF. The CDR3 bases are TGTGCCAGTAGTATCCAGGGCTGGACTGAAGCTTTCTTT.

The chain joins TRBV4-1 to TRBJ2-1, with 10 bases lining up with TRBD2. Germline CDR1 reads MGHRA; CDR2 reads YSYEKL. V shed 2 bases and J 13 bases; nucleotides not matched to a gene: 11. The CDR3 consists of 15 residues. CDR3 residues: CASSQILAGVHPQFF. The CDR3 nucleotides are TGCGCCAGCAGCCAAATCCTAGCGGGGGTCCATCCACAGTTCTTC.

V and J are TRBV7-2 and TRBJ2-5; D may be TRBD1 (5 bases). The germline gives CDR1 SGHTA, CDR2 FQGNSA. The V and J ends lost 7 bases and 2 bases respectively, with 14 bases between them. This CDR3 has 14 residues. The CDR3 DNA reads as TGTGCCAGCAACGCAGGGCGCTCACAAGAGACCCAGTACTTC. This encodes CASNAGRSQETQYF.

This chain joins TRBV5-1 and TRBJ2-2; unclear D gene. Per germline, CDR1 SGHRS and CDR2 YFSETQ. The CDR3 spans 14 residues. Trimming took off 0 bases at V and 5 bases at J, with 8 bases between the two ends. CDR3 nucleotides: TGCGCCAGCAGCTTGGGACTCGGGACCGGGGAGCTGTTTTTT. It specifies CASSLGLGTGELFF.

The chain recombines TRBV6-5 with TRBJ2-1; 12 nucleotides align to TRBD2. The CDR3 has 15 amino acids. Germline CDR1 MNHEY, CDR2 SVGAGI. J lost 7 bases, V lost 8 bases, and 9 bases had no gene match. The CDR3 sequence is CASPSGGATRNEQFF. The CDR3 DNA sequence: TGTGCCAGCCCTAGCGGGGGGGCGACCCGAAATGAGCAGTTCTTC.

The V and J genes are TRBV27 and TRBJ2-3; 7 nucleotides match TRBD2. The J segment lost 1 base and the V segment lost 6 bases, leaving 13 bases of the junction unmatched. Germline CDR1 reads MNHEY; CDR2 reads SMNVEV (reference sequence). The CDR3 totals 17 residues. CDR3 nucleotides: TGTGCCAGCAGACCAGCGGGGTTGGTGGGACGCACAGATACGCAGTATTTT. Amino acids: CASRPAGLVGRTDTQYF.

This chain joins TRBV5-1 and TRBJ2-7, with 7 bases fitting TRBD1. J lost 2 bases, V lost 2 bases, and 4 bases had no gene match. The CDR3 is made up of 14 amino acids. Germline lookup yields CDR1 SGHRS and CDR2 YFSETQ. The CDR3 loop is CASSFRDSAYEQYF. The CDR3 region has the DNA TGCGCCAGCAGCTTCCGGGACAGCGCCTACGAGCAGTACTTC. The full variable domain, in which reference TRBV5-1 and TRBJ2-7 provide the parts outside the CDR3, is KAGVTQTPRYLIKTRGQQVTLSCSPISGHRSVSWYQQTPGQGLQFLFEYFSETQRNKGNFPGRFSGRQFSNSRSEMNVSTLELGDSALYLCASSFRDSAYEQYFGPGTRLTVT.

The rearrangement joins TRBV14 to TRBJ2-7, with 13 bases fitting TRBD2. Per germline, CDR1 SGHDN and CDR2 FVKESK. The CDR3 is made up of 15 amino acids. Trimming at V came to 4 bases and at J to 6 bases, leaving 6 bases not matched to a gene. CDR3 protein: CASSLRLAGGSEQYF. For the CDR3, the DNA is TGTGCCAGCAGCCTTAGACTAGCGGGAGGTTCCGAGCAGTACTTC.

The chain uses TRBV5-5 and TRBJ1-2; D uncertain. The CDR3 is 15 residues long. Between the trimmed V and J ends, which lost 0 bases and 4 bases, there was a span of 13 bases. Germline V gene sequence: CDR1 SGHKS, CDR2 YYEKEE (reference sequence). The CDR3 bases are TGTGCCAGCAGCTTGGCGGCTGACCTGGGCTATGGCTACACCTTC. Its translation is CASSLAADLGYGYTF.

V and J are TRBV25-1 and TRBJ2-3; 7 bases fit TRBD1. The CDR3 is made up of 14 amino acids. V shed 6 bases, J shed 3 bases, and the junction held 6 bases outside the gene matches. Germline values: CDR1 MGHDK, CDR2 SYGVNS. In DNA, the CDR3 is TGTGCCAGCAGCCTGGACAGGTCGACAGATACGCAGTATTTT. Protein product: CASSLDRSTDTQYF. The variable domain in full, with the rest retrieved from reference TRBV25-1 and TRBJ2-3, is EADIYQTPRYLVIGTGKKITLECSQTMGHDKMYWYQQDPGMELHLIHYSYGVNSTEKGDLSSESTVSRIRTEHFPLTLESARPSHTSQYLCASSLDRSTDTQYFGPGTRLTVL.

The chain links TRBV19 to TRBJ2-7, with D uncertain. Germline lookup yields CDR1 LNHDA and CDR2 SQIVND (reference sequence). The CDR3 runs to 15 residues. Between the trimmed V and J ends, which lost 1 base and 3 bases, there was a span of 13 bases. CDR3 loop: CASSIVEGMNYEQYF. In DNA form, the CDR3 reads TGTGCCAGTAGTATAGTTGAAGGGATGAACTACGAGCAGTACTTC.

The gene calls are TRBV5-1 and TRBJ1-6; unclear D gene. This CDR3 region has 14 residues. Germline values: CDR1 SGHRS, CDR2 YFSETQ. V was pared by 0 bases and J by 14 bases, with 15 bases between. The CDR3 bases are TGCGCCAGCAGCTTGGGGCAGGCCGAGTCGGCCCTCCACTTT. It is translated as CASSLGQAESALHF.